The 8 T cell receptor beta chains below come from one sample, sequenced in a study of blood T cell repertoires in COVID-19. The data were produced by immunoSEQ multiplex PCR, yet TCRdb's version contains in-frame clones alone and is incomplete. In the table there are about 190,000 clones, 65% to 85% of which are singletons. What was sequenced was peripheral blood. Every receptor here comes from a man over 45 with active or convalescent COVID-19.

This clone was observed a handful of times. The J gene is TRBJ2-1, the V gene TRBV10-3; TRBD2 matches 10 bases. J gave up 4 bases and V 7 bases, and 7 bases lay outside the gene matches. The CDR3 is made up of 15 amino acids. Germline-derived CDR1 and CDR2 are ENHRY and SYGVKD. CDR3 DNA: TGTGCCATCACCGCCGGGACTAGCGAGTACAATGAGCAGTTCTTC. It codes for CAITAGTSEYNEQFF.

The chain is built from TRBV27 and TRBJ1-5, with TRBD1 matching over 7 bases. Germline-derived CDR1 and CDR2 are MNHEY and SMNVEV (reference sequence). The CDR3 consists of 14 residues. The V and J ends lost 8 bases and 1 base, in that order; junction bases with no gene match: 5. CDR3 sequence reads: CASSGGMSNQPQHF. The CDR3 bases are TGTGCCAGCTCAGGGGGGATGAGCAATCAGCCCCAGCATTTT.

The chain links TRBV4-1 to TRBJ2-4; maybe TRBD2 (6 bases). CDR1 is MGHRA, CDR2 YSYEKL, per germline. The CDR3 is made up of 14 amino acids. V lost 1 base, J lost 9 bases, and 13 bases lay in between. The CDR3 loop is CASSQGMTRSIQYF. The CDR3 region has the DNA TGCGCCAGCAGCCAAGGGATGACTAGAAGCATTCAGTACTTC.

This clone was counted between two and nine times. The V call is TRBV5-1, the J call TRBJ2-1; 7 positions agree with TRBD1. The J segment lost 8 bases and the V segment lost 0 bases, leaving 8 bases of the junction unmatched. The CDR3 totals 15 residues. Germline lookup yields CDR1 SGHRS and CDR2 YFSETQ. The CDR3 spells CASSLARQGSDEQFF. The CDR3 DNA follows: TGCGCCAGCAGCTTGGCCAGACAGGGATCGGATGAGCAGTTCTTC.

The chain links TRBV27 to TRBJ2-7; 9 nucleotides line up with TRBD1. The germline V gene encodes CDR1 MNHEY and CDR2 SMNVEV (reference sequence). The CDR3 covers 14 residues. Unmatched junction bases numbered 8, after V lost 4 bases and J lost 7 bases. This CDR3 is CASSSTGQGWEQYF. The CDR3 coding sequence is TGTGCCAGCAGTTCTACGGGACAGGGATGGGAGCAGTACTTC.

Only one count was recorded for this clone. The chain is built from TRBV24-1 and TRBJ1-5; maybe TRBD1 (5 bases). This CDR3 is 16 amino acids long. V was cut by 3 bases and J by 2 bases, with 13 bases left in between. Per the germline V gene, CDR1 is KGHDR and CDR2 is SFDVKD. The DNA for the CDR3 is TGTGCCACCAGTGATGGTGACAGAAATGGCAATCAGCCCCAGCATTTT. Its translation: CATSDGDRNGNQPQHF.

This clone occurred once. The V gene is TRBV15, the J gene TRBJ1-4, with D perhaps matching TRBD1 (6 bases). The CDR3 sequence is 16 residues long. V dropped 1 base and J dropped 8 bases, with 17 bases sitting between them. Looked up from germline, CDR1 is LNHNV and CDR2 is YYDKDF (reference sequence). The CDR3 region has the DNA TGTGCCACCAGCAGAGGACAGGCGGGCCGGGACGAAAAACTGTTTTTT. Translating gives CATSRGQAGRDEKLFF.

The rearrangement joins TRBV30 to TRBJ1-2, with D possibly being TRBD1 (6 bases). The germline gives CDR1 GTSNPN, CDR2 SVGIG (reference sequence). The CDR3 contains 11 residues. Trimming removed 3 bases at V and 6 bases at J, with 8 bases between. CDR3 nucleotides: TGTGCCTGGAGGACAGGCAATGGCTACACCTTC. Its translation is CAWRTGNGYTF.